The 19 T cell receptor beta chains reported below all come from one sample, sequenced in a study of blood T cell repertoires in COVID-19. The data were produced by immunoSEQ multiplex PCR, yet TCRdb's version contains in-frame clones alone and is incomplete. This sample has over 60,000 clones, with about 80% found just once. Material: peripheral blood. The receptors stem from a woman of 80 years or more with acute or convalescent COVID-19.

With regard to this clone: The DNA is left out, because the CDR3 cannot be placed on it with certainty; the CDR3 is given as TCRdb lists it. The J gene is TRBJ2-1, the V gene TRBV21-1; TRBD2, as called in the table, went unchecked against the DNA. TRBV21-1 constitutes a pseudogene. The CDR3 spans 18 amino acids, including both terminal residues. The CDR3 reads CASNTFGAGACYYNEQFF.

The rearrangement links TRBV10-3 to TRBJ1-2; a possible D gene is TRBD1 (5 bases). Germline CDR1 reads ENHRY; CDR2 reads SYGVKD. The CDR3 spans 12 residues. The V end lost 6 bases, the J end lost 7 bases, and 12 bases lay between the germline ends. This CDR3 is CAISNPGIGYTF. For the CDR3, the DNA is TGTGCCATCAGCAATCCAGGGATTGGCTACACCTTC.

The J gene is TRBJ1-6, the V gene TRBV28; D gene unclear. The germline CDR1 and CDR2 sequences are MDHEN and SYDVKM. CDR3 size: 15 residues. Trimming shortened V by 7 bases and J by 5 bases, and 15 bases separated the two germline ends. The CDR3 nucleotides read TGTGCCAGCACCCGTGGAAGCGTCCATAATTCACCCCTCCACTTT. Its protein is CASTRGSVHNSPLHF. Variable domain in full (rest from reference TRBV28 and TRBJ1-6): DVKVTQSSRYLVKRTGEKVFLECVQDMDHENMFWYRQDPGLGLRLIYFSYDVKMKEKGDIPEGYSVSREKKERFSLILESASTNQTSMYLCASTRGSVHNSPLHFGNGTRLTVT.

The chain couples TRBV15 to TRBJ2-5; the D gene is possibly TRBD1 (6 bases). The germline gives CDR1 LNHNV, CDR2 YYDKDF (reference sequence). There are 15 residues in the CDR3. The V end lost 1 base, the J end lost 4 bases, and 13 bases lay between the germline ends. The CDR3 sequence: CATSRGQARGETQYF. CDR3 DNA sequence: TGTGCCACCAGCAGAGGGCAAGCCAGGGGAGAGACCCAGTACTTC.

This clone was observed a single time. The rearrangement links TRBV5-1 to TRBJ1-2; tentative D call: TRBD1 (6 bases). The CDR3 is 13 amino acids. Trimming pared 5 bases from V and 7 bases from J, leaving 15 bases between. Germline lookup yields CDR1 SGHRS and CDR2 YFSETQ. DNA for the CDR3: TGCGCCAGCAGGGAGGACAGTCTGAGTGGCTACACCTTC. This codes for CASREDSLSGYTF.

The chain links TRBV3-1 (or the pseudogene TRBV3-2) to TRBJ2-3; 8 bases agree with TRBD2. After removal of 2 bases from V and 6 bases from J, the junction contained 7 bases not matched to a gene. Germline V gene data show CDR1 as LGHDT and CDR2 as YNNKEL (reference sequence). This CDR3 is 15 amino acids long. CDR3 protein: CASSQTGLVSDTQYF. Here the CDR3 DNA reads TGTGCCAGCAGCCAAACGGGACTAGTCTCGGATACGCAGTATTTT.

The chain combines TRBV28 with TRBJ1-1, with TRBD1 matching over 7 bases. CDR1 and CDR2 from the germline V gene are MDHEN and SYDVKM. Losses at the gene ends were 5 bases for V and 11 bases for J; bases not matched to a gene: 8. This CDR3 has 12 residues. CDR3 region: CASSPDRVGAFF. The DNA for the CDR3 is TGTGCCAGCAGTCCAGACAGGGTTGGGGCTTTCTTT.

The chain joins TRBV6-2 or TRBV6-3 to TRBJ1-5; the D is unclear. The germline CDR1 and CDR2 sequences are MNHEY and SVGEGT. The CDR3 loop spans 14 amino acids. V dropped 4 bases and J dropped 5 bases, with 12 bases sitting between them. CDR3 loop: CASSLRQVYQPQHF. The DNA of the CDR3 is TGTGCCAGCAGTTTAAGACAAGTATATCAGCCCCAGCATTTT.

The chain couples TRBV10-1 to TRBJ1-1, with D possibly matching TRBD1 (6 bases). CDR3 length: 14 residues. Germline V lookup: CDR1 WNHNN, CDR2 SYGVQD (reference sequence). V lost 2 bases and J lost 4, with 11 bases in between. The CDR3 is CASSELTGSTEAFF. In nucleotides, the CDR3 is TGCGCCAGCAGTGAGCTAACAGGGTCCACTGAAGCTTTCTTT.

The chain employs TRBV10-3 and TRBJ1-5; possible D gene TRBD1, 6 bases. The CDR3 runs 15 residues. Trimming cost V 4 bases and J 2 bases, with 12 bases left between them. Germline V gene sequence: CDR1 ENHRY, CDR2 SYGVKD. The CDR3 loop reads CAISAGRGGNQPQHF. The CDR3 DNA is TGTGCCATCAGTGCGGGCAGGGGTGGCAATCAGCCCCAGCATTTT.

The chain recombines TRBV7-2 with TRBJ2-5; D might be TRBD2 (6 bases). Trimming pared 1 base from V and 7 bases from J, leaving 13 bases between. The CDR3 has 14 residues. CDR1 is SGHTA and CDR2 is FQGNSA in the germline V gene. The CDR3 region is CASSLDDTGATQYF. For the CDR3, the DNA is TGTGCCAGCAGCTTAGACGATACGGGAGCGACCCAGTACTTC.

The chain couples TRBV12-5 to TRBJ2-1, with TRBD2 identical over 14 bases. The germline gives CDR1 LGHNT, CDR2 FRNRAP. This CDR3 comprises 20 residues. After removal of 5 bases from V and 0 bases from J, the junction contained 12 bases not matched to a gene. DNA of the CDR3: TGTGCTAGTGGTCCTTACGGGACTAGCGGGAGAAAGGGCTCCTACAATGAGCAGTTCTTC. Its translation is CASGPYGTSGRKGSYNEQFF.

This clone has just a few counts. The chain's CDR3 is CASSPRLAGPLLRGQYF. The CDR3 DNA sequence: TGTGCCAGCAGTCCTCGACTAGCGGGGCCCCTCCTACGAGGGCAGTACTTC. The gene calls are TRBV6-6 and TRBJ2-7; TRBD2 agrees at 11 bases. Germline CDR1 reads MNHNY; CDR2 reads SVGAGI (reference sequence). The CDR3 consists of 17 residues. The V segment lost 5 bases and the J segment 9 bases; nucleotides outside the gene matches: 18.

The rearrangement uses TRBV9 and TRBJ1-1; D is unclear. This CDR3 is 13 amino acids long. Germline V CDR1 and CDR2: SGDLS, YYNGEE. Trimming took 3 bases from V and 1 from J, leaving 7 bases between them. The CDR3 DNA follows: TGTGCCAGCAGCGCCGTCCCGAACACTGAAGCTTTCTTT. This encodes CASSAVPNTEAFF.

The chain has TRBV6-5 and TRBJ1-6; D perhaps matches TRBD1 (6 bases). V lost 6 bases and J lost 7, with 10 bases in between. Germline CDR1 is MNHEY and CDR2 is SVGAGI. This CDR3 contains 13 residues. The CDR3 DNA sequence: TGTGCCAGCAGGCGGACAGAAAATTCACCCCTCCACTTT. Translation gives CASRRTENSPLHF.

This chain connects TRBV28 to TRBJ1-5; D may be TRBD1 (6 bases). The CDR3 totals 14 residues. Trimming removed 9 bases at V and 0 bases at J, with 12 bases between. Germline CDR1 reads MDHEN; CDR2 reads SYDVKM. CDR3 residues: CARGAENSNQPQHF. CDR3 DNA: TGTGCCAGGGGGGCAGAGAATAGCAATCAGCCCCAGCATTTT.

CDR3 amino acids: CASSPEDRFTYEQYF. The CDR3 bases are TGCGCCAGCAGCCCCGAGGACAGGTTTACCTACGAGCAGTACTTC. The rearrangement links TRBV5-1 to TRBJ2-7; 7 positions match TRBD1. Germline values: CDR1 SGHRS, CDR2 YFSETQ. Losses at the gene ends were 4 bases for V and 2 bases for J; bases not matched to a gene: 9. The CDR3 extends over 15 amino acids.

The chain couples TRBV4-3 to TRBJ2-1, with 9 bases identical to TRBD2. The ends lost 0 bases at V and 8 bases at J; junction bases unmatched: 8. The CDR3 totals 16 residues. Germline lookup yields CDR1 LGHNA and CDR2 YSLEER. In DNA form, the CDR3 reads TGCGCCAGCAGCCAAGATCGGGGGACTAGCTTCCATGAGCAGTTCTTC. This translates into CASSQDRGTSFHEQFF.

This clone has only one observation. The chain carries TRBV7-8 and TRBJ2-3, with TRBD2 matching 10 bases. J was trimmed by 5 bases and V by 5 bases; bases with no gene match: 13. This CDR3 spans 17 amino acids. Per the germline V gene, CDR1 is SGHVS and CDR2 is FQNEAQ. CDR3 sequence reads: CASSPRPLAGVEDTQYF. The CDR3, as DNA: TGTGCCAGCAGCCCCCGCCCCCTAGCGGGAGTTGAAGATACGCAGTATTTT.